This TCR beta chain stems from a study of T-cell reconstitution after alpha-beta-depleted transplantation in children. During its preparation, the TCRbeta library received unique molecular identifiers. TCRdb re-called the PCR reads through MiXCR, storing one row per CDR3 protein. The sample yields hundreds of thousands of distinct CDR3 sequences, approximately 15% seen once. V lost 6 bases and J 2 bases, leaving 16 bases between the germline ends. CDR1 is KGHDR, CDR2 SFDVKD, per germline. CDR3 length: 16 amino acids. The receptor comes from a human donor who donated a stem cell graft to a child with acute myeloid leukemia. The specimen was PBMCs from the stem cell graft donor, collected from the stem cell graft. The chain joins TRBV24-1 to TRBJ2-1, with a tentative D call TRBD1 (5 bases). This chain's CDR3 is CATSSAGSGPYNEQFF. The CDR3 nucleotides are TGTGCCACCAGTTCCGCAGGGTCCGGGCCCTACAATGAGCAGTTCTTC.